This T cell receptor (beta chain) was recovered during a study of shared clonotypes between healthy human individuals (dated by TCRdb to about 2020). With respect to the entire study: The cohort comprised two women and a few men aged 18 to 49 years. For each donor, CD4 naive and CD4 memory were each run on three plates, CD8 naive on two plates, and CD8 memory on one plate. Blood TCR repertoires of a handful of healthy adults were deeply sequenced to estimate repertoire size and the extent of clonotype sharing between individuals. To increase sequencing depth and limit assay-specific biases, TCR repertoire library preparation and sequencing were carried out by different laboratories using diverse techniques. Leukapheresis yielded between about 0.94 and 9 billion PBMCs per donor. What the authors observed across the whole study: Because the study included a small number of donors, the genetic and exposure-history diversity represented was limited. Pairwise subsampling led to the expectation that sequencing depth would affect the degree of clonotype sharing among donors. Larger estimated clonotype richness was generally found for naive subsets than for memory subsets. Incomplete sequencing was indicated by rarefaction of sorted-subset datasets, despite the large sequencing depth. Only blood was sampled, and tissue TCR repertoires likely differ from those in blood. Higher generation probabilities were observed for clonotypes shared by all four sorted-subset donors than for non-shared clonotypes. Across a handful of donors, roughly 5.4% of naive CD4, roughly 3.5% of naive CD8, around 2.1% of memory CD4, and roughly 0.41% of memory CD8 clonotypes were shared.

Using the deep immunoSEQ assay, TCR CDR3 regions were amplified from genomic DNA by multiplex PCR. For each cell subset, the extracted genomic DNA was distributed evenly across all wells of several immunoSEQ 96-well plates, and each plate served as one replicate. For sorted subsets, roughly 190 ng of genomic DNA, equivalent to some 30,000 T cell genomes, went into each replicate PCR. Purified libraries were measured with a Qubit 3.0 fluorometer, size-checked on a Bioanalyzer 2100, and measured again with the KAPA Library Quantification kit. Every immunoSEQ 96-well plate was sequenced on a dedicated single-read 150-cycle Illumina NextSeq 550 flow cell. The authors' pipeline ran thus. Because only junctional sequences without quality scores were contained in the immunoSEQ output, filtering matching that applied to full-length reads could not be performed. Sequences were annotated with PyIR, a Python wrapper for IgBLAST v1.9, using IMGT germline references to assign V/J genes and CDR3. Reads with weak V/J assignments (E-value above 1e-6), missing CDR3, stop codons, out-of-frame junctions, or ambiguous translated residues were removed. A V3J clonotype was defined by an identical inferred V gene, J gene, and CDR3 amino acid sequence. To compute the percentage overlap between repertoires, the number of shared unique clonotypes was divided by the size of the smaller repertoire. Richness of each repertoire was evaluated using RTK rarefaction, the Chao1 estimator, and Recon v2.1 estimates of unobserved clonotypes. Generation probabilities for all TCRbeta clonotypes obtained by the gDNA method from a few donors were computed using OLGA. TCRdb stores this immuneACCESS table with in-frame sequences only. Part of the clones is absent; in the studies checked, under half of the shortfall reflects unresolved V genes, and no reason is known for the rest. The DNA gave D and trimming, while V, J and clone size come from that table. This sample has 650,000 to 700,000 clones in its table, and 90% of those were observed once. The top ten hold 30% to 35% of the sample.

In the case of this clone: The antigen this receptor binds is unknown. The record has no base qualities; no much larger clone is one base away.

The donors were healthy, HIV-negative adults with no recently reported acute infections or vaccinations. Every donor was a Caucasian adult residing in Nashville, Tennessee, USA. The CD8 memory samples were a combination of magnetically selected CD45RO+ cells and CCR7-negative CD45RA+ effector memory (TemRA) cells. Blood was collected by leukapheresis, and PBMCs were isolated by Ficoll-Histopaque density gradient centrifugation and then cryopreserved in liquid nitrogen vapor phase. Analytical flow cytometry was used to check the purity and quantity of each magnetically sorted T cell population. From each sorted fraction, genomic DNA was isolated and quantified by UV absorbance on a Nanodrop 2000c. Taken from cysteine to phenylalanine, the CDR3 has 19 residues. The read is trimmed to its CDR3 DNA, 57 bases read in frame from base 1. V is pared back by 5 bases and J by 0 bases, with 25 bases lying between the germline termini. CDR1 and CDR2 (SGHVS, FNYEAQ) derive from the germline V gene.

This sequence was found in a man between 18 and 35 years old in good health. Some clones in this sample may be carry-over from other donors' samples. The V and J genes are TRBV7-6 and TRBJ2-5; the D gene may be TRBD1 or TRBD2, since each aligns over 5 bases. The material sequenced was memory CD8+ T cells from PBMCs. The sample's cell subset or site, from its label and the paper: CD45RO+ cells pooled with CCR7-negative TemRA cells. The DNA is as follows: TGTGCCAGCAGCCCACCCTCTGGGGACCAAGATGAGCACCAAGAGACCCAGTACTTC. This translates into CASSPPSGDQDEHQETQYF.